Each of the 9 T cell receptor beta chains below was sequenced from the same sample in a study of CD8+CD57+ T cells in acquired aplastic anemia. Only patients with CD8+CD57+ cell expansion on flow cytometry were chosen for sequencing. Genomic DNA templated the TCR beta VDJ and CDR3 profiling. TCRdb passed the reads through MiXCR, listing each CDR3 protein once. The profile shows approximately 190,000 distinct CDR3 sequences, roughly half of them singletons. The material sequenced was sorted CD4+, CD8+, or CD8+CD57+ T cells (not recorded which) from PBMCs. The receptors here all came from a human donor with aplastic anemia.

The chain employs TRBV10-3 and TRBJ1-5; 10 nucleotides match TRBD1. The V and J ends lost 10 bases and 1 base, in that order; junction bases with no gene match: 13. Per the germline V gene, CDR1 is ENHRY and CDR2 is SYGVKD. CDR3 length: 17 residues. This CDR3 is CATSTGTGEASNQPQHF. CDR3 DNA: TGTGCCACCAGCACCGGGACAGGGGAGGCCAGCAATCAGCCCCAGCATTTT.

This chain uses TRBV10-3 with TRBJ2-2; 11 bases match TRBD2. This CDR3 is built from 18 residues. J was trimmed by 3 bases and V by 9 bases; bases with no gene match: 15. In germline, CDR1 is ENHRY, CDR2 SYGVKD. DNA of the CDR3: TGTGCCATGTCAGACCTTCCCGGGACTAGCGGCTACACCGGGGAGCTGTTTTTT. Translating it yields CAMSDLPGTSGYTGELFF.

This clonotype showed up just once. The genes are TRBV6-1 and TRBJ2-7; 8 bases fit TRBD1. V shed 1 base, J shed 3 bases, and the junction held 5 bases outside the gene matches. This CDR3 is built from 15 residues. The germline V gene has CDR1 MNHNS and CDR2 SASEGT. The CDR3 protein is CASSEVGQDDYEQYF. The CDR3 DNA reads TGTGCCAGCAGTGAAGTGGGACAGGACGACTACGAGCAGTACTTC.

The CDR3 sequence: CASSRGQEDTGELFF. The CDR3, as DNA: TGTGCCAGCAGTCGGGGACAGGAAGACACCGGGGAGCTGTTTTTT. This sequence joins TRBV25-1 and TRBJ2-2, with 8 bases that match TRBD1. From germline, CDR1 is MGHDK and CDR2 SYGVNS. With V trimmed by 5 bases and J by 3 bases, 5 bases remained unmatched. There are 15 residues in the CDR3.

V usage is TRBV7-3 and J usage is TRBJ2-3; 8 nucleotides agree with TRBD1. CDR1 is SGHTA and CDR2 is FQGTGA in the germline V gene. V shed 5 bases, J shed 2 bases, and the junction held 3 bases outside the gene matches. This CDR3 is built from 14 residues. CDR3 sequence reads: CASSRTGPTDTQYF. Written as DNA, the CDR3 is TGTGCCAGCAGCAGGACAGGGCCCACAGATACGCAGTATTTT.

This clonotype was detected a few times. This chain joins TRBV20-1 and TRBJ2-3; D is ambiguous. The length of the CDR3 is 11 residues. V lost 6 bases and J 7 bases, leaving 11 bases between the germline ends. Germline-derived CDR1 and CDR2 are DFQATT and SNEGSKA (reference sequence). In DNA form, the CDR3 reads TGCAGTGCCAAGAAGGTGAATACGCAGTATTTT. Its translation: CSAKKVNTQYF.

This clonotype showed up many times. The chain joins TRBV5-1 to TRBJ2-3; TRBD2 matches 7 bases. Germline V CDR1 and CDR2: SGHRS, YFSETQ. V lost 3 bases to trimming and J lost 6 bases; unmatched junction nucleotides: 10. The CDR3 sequence is 15 residues long. The CDR3 DNA sequence: TGCGCCAGCAGCTCAGGCGGGAGAGGCGCCGATACGCAGTATTTT. This encodes CASSSGGRGADTQYF. The variable domain in full, with the rest retrieved from reference TRBV5-1 and TRBJ2-3, is KAGVTQTPRYLIKTRGQQVTLSCSPISGHRSVSWYQQTPGQGLQFLFEYFSETQRNKGNFPGRFSGRQFSNSRSEMNVSTLELGDSALYLCASSSGGRGADTQYFGPGTRLTVL.

The chain is built from TRBV7-8 and TRBJ1-6; D uncertain. CDR1 and CDR2 from the germline V gene are SGHVS and FQNEAQ. This CDR3 has 11 amino acids. V lost 3 bases and J 6 bases, leaving 0 bases between the germline ends. CDR3 residues: CASSFNSPLHF. The CDR3 nucleotides are TGTGCCAGCAGCTTTAATTCACCCCTCCACTTT.

This clonotype showed up many times. CDR3 nucleotide sequence: TGCAGTGCTCGCCGGGACAGTAGCAATCAGCCCCAGCATTTT. Amino acid sequence: CSARRDSSNQPQHF. V and J are TRBV20-1 and TRBJ1-5, with 7 bases lining up with TRBD1. J was trimmed by 0 bases and V by 5 bases; bases with no gene match: 4. Germline V CDR1 and CDR2: DFQATT, SNEGSKA (reference sequence). The CDR3 loop spans 14 amino acids.